The present TCR beta chain was sequenced within a study of blood T cells in healthy people across ages. The CDR3 is 15 residues long. Trimming removed 5 bases from V and 8 bases from J; junction bases left unmatched: 12. Germline loops: CDR1 SGHTA, CDR2 FQGTGA. The use of a sample-barcoded 5' primer and a J-beta primer mix characterized a second PCR of roughly 6 to 11 cycles. Each cDNA molecule, via a template-switch adaptor with 12 random nucleotides, was tagged. One entry per CDR3 protein, called by TCRdb with MiXCR from the 5' RACE reads. This repertoire shows 1.5 million or so distinct CDR3 sequences, around 39% found once; its top ten account for approximately 7.9%. With regard to this clonotype: Its antigen is unknown.

Study-wide results and caveats: In the absence of known donor CMV status, changes in expanded clonotypes were possibly confounded. Among long-lived donors, naive CD4+ cells were more numerous and diversity higher than in aged donors.

Every sample gave at least 5 micrograms of total RNA when it was extracted. This sequence originates from a woman aged 18 to 35 in good health. The gene calls are TRBV7-3 and TRBJ1-2, with 9 bases identical to TRBD1. Sequenced sample: blood. The CDR3: CASSPTRDRADGYTF. The CDR3 coding sequence is TGTGCCAGCAGCCCAACCAGGGACAGGGCGGACGGCTACACCTTC.